This T cell receptor (beta chain) was captured by sequencing in a study of OX40 agonist ivuxolimab in advanced cancers. Study-wide background: Partial responses were observed in three patients, of whom one had hepatocellular carcinoma and two had cutaneous melanoma.

The count of this clone is one. Germline V gene lookup returns CDR1 SGHVS and CDR2 FQNEAQ. J was trimmed by 8 bases and V by 9 bases; bases with no gene match: 10. The CDR3 spans 13 residues. The assay was immunoSEQ multiplex PCR, and TCRdb's table has in-frame clones only and misses some. The sample has approximately 64,000 clones, around 89% seen once; the top ten hold roughly 0.67%. This sequence originates from an adult with an advanced solid tumor such as melanoma, head and neck, liver or kidney cancer. This chain links TRBV7-8 with TRBJ2-4, with 7 bases that match TRBD2. The input for sequencing was CD4+ or CD8+ T cells sorted from blood, taken in a trial of the OX40 agonist ivuxolimab. CDR3: CASGRGRVDIQYF. DNA of the CDR3: TGTGCCAGTGGGAGGGGCAGGGTCGACATTCAGTACTTC.